Included here is one T cell receptor beta chain sequence, with context. The specificity of this receptor is unknown. No qualities accompany the bases; no much larger clone lies one base away. CDR1 and CDR2, per the germline V gene, are SGHVS and FQNEAQ. Taken from cysteine to phenylalanine, the CDR3 has 13 residues. Just the 39-base CDR3 DNA is kept, in frame starting at base 1. Between the V and J ends, shortened by 3 bases and 8 bases respectively, the junction contains 11 bases. The sample comes from a study of shared clonotypes between healthy human individuals (dated by TCRdb to the early 2020s). Concerning the study at large: The cohort comprised two women and a few men aged 18 to 49 years. Per donor, three plates each were used for CD4 naive and CD4 memory, two for CD8 naive, and one for CD8 memory. The study deeply sequenced blood TCR repertoires of several healthy adults to estimate repertoire size and the extent of clonotype sharing between individuals. To increase sequencing depth and limit assay-specific biases, TCR repertoire library preparation and sequencing were carried out by different laboratories using diverse techniques. Between about 0.9 and 10 billion PBMCs per donor were obtained by leukapheresis.

What the study reported, not specific to this receptor: Clonotypes shared by all four sorted-subset donors showed higher generation probabilities than non-shared clonotypes. Sampling was restricted to blood, and TCR repertoires in tissues likely differ from the TCR repertoires found in blood. Pairwise subsampling indicated that sequencing depth was expected to affect the degree of clonotype sharing among donors. Because the study included a small number of donors, the genetic and exposure-history diversity represented was limited. Sharing across four donors was observed for roughly 5.4% of naive CD4, less than 4% of naive CD8, 2% to 2.5% of memory CD4, and 0.4% of memory CD8 clonotypes. Even with the large sequencing depth, rarefaction of the sorted-subset datasets indicated that sequencing was incomplete. Naive subsets generally had larger estimated clonotype richness than memory subsets did.

Using the deep immunoSEQ assay, multiplex PCR amplified TCR CDR3 regions from genomic DNA. Extracted genomic DNA from each cell subset was distributed evenly across all wells of several immunoSEQ 96-well plates, and each plate was treated as a replicate. Each replicate PCR for sorted subsets received roughly 200 ng genomic DNA, equal to 28,000 or so T cell genomes. Purified libraries were measured with a Qubit 3.0 fluorometer, size-checked on a Bioanalyzer 2100, and measured again with the KAPA Library Quantification kit. Every immunoSEQ 96-well plate was sequenced on a dedicated single-read 150-cycle Illumina NextSeq 550 flow cell. Under the source paper's analysis protocol: Because the immunoSEQ output included only junctional sequences and no quality scores, the filtering could not be the same as the filtering used for full-length reads. Sequences were annotated with PyIR, a Python wrapper for IgBLAST v1.9, using IMGT germline references to assign V/J genes and CDR3. Reads were removed for weak V/J assignments (E-value above 1e-6), missing CDR3, stop codons, out-of-frame junctions, or ambiguous translated residues. V3J clonotypes were defined as sequences sharing an identical inferred V gene, J gene, and CDR3 amino acid sequence. Percentage overlap between repertoires was calculated by dividing the number of shared unique clonotypes by the size of the smaller repertoire. Three approaches were used to assess repertoire richness: RTK rarefaction, the Chao1 estimator, and Recon v2.1 estimates of unobserved clonotypes. OLGA was used to compute generation probabilities for all TCRbeta clonotypes that the gDNA method yielded from a handful of donors. TCRdb obtained this table from immuneACCESS and retained in-frame rearrangements with V and J assigned. These tables miss some clones; where compared with another copy, unresolved V genes account for less than half of the shortfall, and the remainder is unexplained. The V and J calls and the clone size are those of that table, but D and trimming were determined from the DNA. The sample records approximately 620,000 clones, approximately 97% of which are singletons. Of the sample, less than 0.065% falls within the top ten clones.

The donors were healthy, HIV-negative adults with no recently reported acute infections or vaccinations. Every donor was a Caucasian adult residing in Nashville, Tennessee, USA. CD4+ T cells were enriched by magnetic negative selection, after which naive cells were positively selected on CD45RA and the negative fraction was taken as the memory subset. Blood was obtained by leukapheresis, after which PBMCs were separated by Ficoll-Histopaque density gradient centrifugation and cryopreserved in liquid nitrogen vapor phase. Analytical flow cytometry was used to check the purity and quantity of each magnetically sorted T cell population. Each sorted fraction had its genomic DNA isolated and then quantified by UV absorbance on a Nanodrop 2000c.

The chain links TRBV7-8 with TRBJ2-1; a tentative D call is TRBD2 (5 bases match). This clonotype was sampled from a woman in her 30s in good health. Sequenced input: naive CD4+ T cells sorted from blood. This specimen's cell subset or site label, per the study, means: CD45RA+ positively selected. The DNA sequence is TGTGCCAGCAGCTTTCAACTAGGAGATGAGCAGTTCTTC. Its protein product is CASSFQLGDEQFF.